These T cell receptor beta chains were read from a single sample in a study of PD-L1 blockade in urothelial cancer. Clones were read by immunoSEQ multiplex PCR, and TCRdb kept only the in-frame ones, dropping some. The table shows roughly 100,000 clones, with approximately 87% occurring only once. Sequences were derived from PBMCs, sampled around atezolizumab (anti-PD-L1) treatment. Receptors originate from an older man with urothelial cancer. Both conserved end residues are part of each CDR3. D genes are given only for firm matches. Size tells how often a clone was seen (once, few, many) or the class of an expanded clone, and some rows leave it out.

cdr3_nt | cdr3_aa | j_call | d_call | v_call | clone_size
TGCAGTGCTTCCCCCGCAGATACGCAGTATTTT | CSASPADTQYF | TRBJ2-3 | NA | TRBV20-1 | once
TGTGCCAGTAAACACAGGGACCGGAATCAGCCCCAGCATTTT | CASKHRDRNQPQHF | TRBJ1-5 | NA | TRBV19 | NA
TGTGCCAGCAGCAACCTAGGACAGGGCTATGGCTACACCTTC | CASSNLGQGYGYTF | TRBJ1-2 | TRBD1 | TRBV11-3 | NA
TGTGCCAGCAGCAAGGACAGGGGGAAACTTAACACCATATATTTT | CASSKDRGKLNTIYF | TRBJ1-3 | NA | TRBV21-1 | NA
TGTGCCAGCAGCTTAGTTACGGGGGGCTGGGGAGATACGCAGTATTTT | CASSLVTGGWGDTQYF | TRBJ2-3 | NA | TRBV7-6 | NA
TGTGCCAGCCGTATTCAGGGGAACACCGGGGAGCTGTTTTTT | CASRIQGNTGELFF | TRBJ2-2 | NA | TRBV6-1 | NA
TGTGCCAGCACTCCTACGGGGGGCGTCGACAGCACTGAAGCTTTCTTT | CASTPTGGVDSTEAFF | TRBJ1-1 | NA | TRBV2 | NA
TGTGCCAGCAGCTTCTCAGTGGGGGGGCCTTACAATGAGCAGTTCTTC | CASSFSVGGPYNEQFF | TRBJ2-1 | NA | TRBV7-2 | NA
TGTGCCTGCCCTGCACGAGCGGGAGCGATGGATACGCAGTATTTT | CACPARAGAMDTQYF | TRBJ2-3 | TRBD2 | TRBV30 | NA
TGTGCCAGCAGCACAACTAGCAACTACACAGATACGCAGTATTTT | CASSTTSNYTDTQYF | TRBJ2-3 | NA | TRBV21-1 | NA
TGTGCCAGCAGCTTAGGTGGACAGGGTAGGATAGGCGCTGAAGCTTTCTTT | CASSLGGQGRIGAEAFF | TRBJ1-1 | TRBD1 | TRBV27 | NA
TGTGCCAGCAGCTCCGACAGGGCGGGTGAAAAACTGTTTTTT | CASSSDRAGEKLFF | TRBJ1-4 | TRBD1 | TRBV7-2 | few
TGTGCCAGCAGTCTAGCGGACAGCCAAGAGACCCAGTACTTC | CASSLADSQETQYF | TRBJ2-5 | NA | TRBV27 | NA
TGTGCCAGCAGTCCAGGGGGACTAGCCTACGAGCAGTACTTC | CASSPGGLAYEQYF | TRBJ2-7 | NA | TRBV28 | once
TGCGCCAGCAGCTTACCCAGCGCTGAAGCTTTCTTT | CASSLPSAEAFF | TRBJ1-1 | NA | TRBV5-1 | NA
TGTGCCAGCAGCCTACTAGCGACTAGCACAGATACGCAGTATTTT | CASSLLATSTDTQYF | TRBJ2-3 | TRBD2 | TRBV7-2 | NA
TGTGCTAGTGGATATGACCTAGCGGGAGGGCCAGATACGCAGTATTTT | CASGYDLAGGPDTQYF | TRBJ2-3 | TRBD2 | TRBV12-5 | NA
TGCGCCAGCAGCCAACAGATCAGACAGGGGCCTGGAAACACCATATATTTT | CASSQQIRQGPGNTIYF | TRBJ1-3 | TRBD1 | TRBV4-1 | NA
TGCGCCAGCAGCTTGACTAGAGCACCTACTGGCGTTGCTGGAGAGACCCAGTACTTC | CASSLTRAPTGVAGETQYF | TRBJ2-5 | NA | TRBV5-1 | NA
TGTGCCAGCAGCCAAGAACCCCAACGCACAGGCGCTACCTACGAGCAGTACTTC | CASSQEPQRTGATYEQYF | TRBJ2-7 | NA | TRBV4-2 | few
TGTGCCAGCCTCCTTTCCGCTAGCGGGAACACCGGGGAGCTGTTTTTT | CASLLSASGNTGELFF | TRBJ2-2 | TRBD2 | TRBV27 | NA
TGTGCCAGCAGCTCCACTTACGAGCAGTACTTC | CASSSTYEQYF | TRBJ2-7 | NA | TRBV11-3 | once
TGCGCCAGCAGCGGCAACCTGGGAGCAGGCTCCGAGCAGTACTTC | CASSGNLGAGSEQYF | TRBJ2-7 | NA | TRBV5-1 | NA
TGTGCCAGCTCACCACGAGGGGGGGACACTGAAGCTTTCTTT | CASSPRGGDTEAFF | TRBJ1-1 | NA | TRBV18 | few
TGTGCCAGCAGTGAACGCGGGGGGGCAGGAACAGATACGCAGTATTTT | CASSERGGAGTDTQYF | TRBJ2-3 | TRBD2 | TRBV6-1 | NA
TGTGCCAGCAGCTTGGGGGCGAACACTGAAGCTTTCTTT | CASSLGANTEAFF | TRBJ1-1 | NA | TRBV5-6 | NA
TGTGCCAGCAGTCACGACAGGGGAGGTGGCTACACCTTC | CASSHDRGGGYTF | TRBJ1-2 | TRBD1 | TRBV7-9 | NA
TGTGCCAGCACAGGACTTGGAAACACCATATATTTT | CASTGLGNTIYF | TRBJ1-3 | NA | TRBV6-5 | NA
TGTGCCAGCAGTTACTCCGGGACAAACGATGAGCAGTTCTTC | CASSYSGTNDEQFF | TRBJ2-1 | NA | TRBV6-5 | NA
TGTGCCAGCAGGGGAGCGGGGGGTTTCAATGAGCAGTTCTTC | CASRGAGGFNEQFF | TRBJ2-1 | TRBD2 | TRBV6-1 | NA
TGTGCCAGCAGCCAAGAAGCCATCTCTGGGGCCAACGTCCTGACTTTC | CASSQEAISGANVLTF | TRBJ2-6 | NA | TRBV4-2 | once
TGTGCCAGCAGCTTCCGAGTAGCGGGGGGCAATGAGCAGTTCTTC | CASSFRVAGGNEQFF | TRBJ2-1 | TRBD2 | TRBV9 | NA
TGCGCCAGCAGCTTGGCCTTGACAGGAGCTACCGCCGGGGAGCTGTTTTTT | CASSLALTGATAGELFF | TRBJ2-2 | NA | TRBV5-1 | NA
TGTGCCAGTAGTCGGACTAGCGGGGGTCAGAGCTCCTACAATGAGCAGTTCTTC | CASSRTSGGQSSYNEQFF | TRBJ2-1 | TRBD2 | TRBV19 | NA
TGTGCCAGCAGTGAACAGGGTGGGTACACTGAAGCTTTCTTT | CASSEQGGYTEAFF | TRBJ1-1 | NA | TRBV2 | NA
TGTGCCAGCAGCTGGCGGACAGGGGAAATGGCAGGGAGCACTGAAGCTTTCTTT | CASSWRTGEMAGSTEAFF | TRBJ1-1 | TRBD1 | TRBV5-6 | NA
TGTGCCAGCGGGAGGGGGGGACTCTCCTACGAGCAGTACTTC | CASGRGGLSYEQYF | TRBJ2-7 | NA | TRBV2 | NA
TGTGCCAGCAGCGCGGGAGGGCCCGTTACCTACGAGCAGTACTTC | CASSAGGPVTYEQYF | TRBJ2-7 | TRBD2 | TRBV9 | few
TGTGCCAGCAGCCAGGCAGGTCTGACTGAAGCTTTCTTT | CASSQAGLTEAFF | TRBJ1-1 | NA | TRBV11-1 | few
TGTGCCAGCGCCGTGGGAGGGTCCTACGAGCAGTACTTC | CASAVGGSYEQYF | TRBJ2-7 | TRBD2 | TRBV5-6 | NA
TGTGCCACCAGCAAACAAAACACTGAAGCTTTCTTT | CATSKQNTEAFF | TRBJ1-1 | NA | TRBV15 | NA